Presented here are 9 T cell receptor beta chains from one specimen sequenced in a study of blood T cell repertoires in COVID-19. TCRdb's copy holds only in-frame clones and misses some; the assay was immunoSEQ multiplex PCR. Of around 200,000 clones listed, 70% to 90% were seen once; the top ten hold 4.5% to 7.5%. The sample consisted of peripheral blood. The source is a man older than 75 with acute or convalescent COVID-19.

The J gene is TRBJ2-7, the V gene TRBV15; D is undetermined. The CDR3 length is 13 residues. Germline CDR1 reads LNHNV; CDR2 reads YYDKDF (reference sequence). V lost 1 base and J 6 bases, leaving 10 bases between the germline ends. CDR3 nucleotide sequence: TGTGCCACCAGCAGAGGTTTAACGAGCGAGCAGTACGTC. It specifies CATSRGLTSEQYV.

The V gene is TRBV18, the J gene TRBJ1-4; 9 positions match TRBD1. The V gene end was trimmed by 3 bases and the J gene end by 6 bases; junction bases not matched to a gene: 5. CDR1 KGHSH and CDR2 LQKENI come from the germline V gene. The CDR3 consists of 15 residues. The CDR3 coding sequence is TGTGCCAGCTCACCTAGGACAGGGGCTTATGAAAAACTGTTTTTT. It translates to CASSPRTGAYEKLFF.

A few counts support this clone. The V call is TRBV6-5, the J call TRBJ2-1, with TRBD2 matching over 9 bases. The CDR3 is 16 residues long. V shed 0 bases, J shed 1 base, and the junction held 1 base outside the gene matches. Germline values: CDR1 MNHEY, CDR2 SVGAGI. CDR3: CASSYSSGSSYNEQFF. The CDR3 DNA sequence: TGTGCCAGCAGTTACTCTAGCGGGAGTTCCTACAATGAGCAGTTCTTC.

V usage is TRBV11-2 and J usage is TRBJ2-1, with D perhaps matching TRBD2 (6 bases). V shed 2 bases and J shed 8 bases, with 16 bases lying between them. The germline V gene has CDR1 SGHAT and CDR2 FQNNGV. The CDR3 has 15 residues. The CDR3 sequence: CASSLLLAAVDEQFF. DNA of the CDR3: TGTGCCAGCAGCTTATTATTAGCGGCGGTGGATGAGCAGTTCTTC. Full variable domain (rest looked up from reference TRBV11-2 and TRBJ2-1): EAGVAQSPRYKIIEKRQSVAFWCNPISGHATLYWYQQILGQGPKLLIQFQNNGVVDDSQLPKDRFSAERLKGVDSTLKIQPAKLEDSAVYLCASSLLLAAVDEQFFGPGTRLTVL.

This chain links TRBV7-9 with TRBJ2-1; tentative D call: TRBD1 (5 bases). Germline assignment: CDR1 SEHNR and CDR2 FQNEAQ (reference sequence). The CDR3 is made up of 11 amino acids. With 4 bases removed from V and 15 bases from J, the gap between germline ends came to 13 bases. This CDR3 is CASSSDPQGFF. DNA of the CDR3: TGTGCCAGCAGCTCAGACCCCCAGGGGTTCTTC.

This chain connects TRBV6-2 or TRBV6-3 to TRBJ2-3; D not resolved. Trimming took 0 bases from V and 2 from J, leaving 24 bases between them. CDR3 size: 20 residues. Germline V gene lookup returns CDR1 MNHEY and CDR2 SVGEGT. CDR3: CASSYSKLSVSLGSTDTQYF. CDR3 nucleotides: TGTGCCAGCAGTTACTCGAAACTCAGCGTCTCGCTAGGATCCACAGATACGCAGTATTTT.

A single count supports this clone. Additional DNA sequences in this sample encode the identical CDR3. This sequence joins TRBV6-5 and TRBJ1-1; TRBD1 might be the D (5 bases). Germline CDR1 is MNHEY and CDR2 is SVGAGI. CDR3 length: 13 amino acids. Deletions cut 0 bases from V and 5 bases from J, with 7 bases between. The chain's CDR3 is CASSYSRGTEAFF. The CDR3 nucleotides read TGTGCCAGCAGTTACTCGCGGGGGACTGAAGCTTTCTTT.

The V call is TRBV5-1, the J call TRBJ1-5; D unclear. With 0 bases removed from V and 2 bases from J, the gap between germline ends came to 9 bases. Germline V CDR1 and CDR2: SGHRS, YFSETQ. The CDR3 is made up of 15 amino acids. CDR3 nucleotides: TGCGCCAGCAGCTTGGGCACCGGGGGCAATCAGCCCCAGCATTTT. It translates to CASSLGTGGNQPQHF. The variable domain in full, completed from reference TRBV5-1 and TRBJ1-5, reads KAGVTQTPRYLIKTRGQQVTLSCSPISGHRSVSWYQQTPGQGLQFLFEYFSETQRNKGNFPGRFSGRQFSNSRSEMNVSTLELGDSALYLCASSLGTGGNQPQHFGDGTRLSIL.

This sequence joins TRBV10-3 and TRBJ1-6; D gene ambiguous. CDR1 is ENHRY and CDR2 is SYGVKD in the germline V gene. V was shortened by 7 bases and J by 7 bases, with 11 bases between the two germline ends. The CDR3 covers 13 residues. DNA for the CDR3: TGTGCCATCACAAACAGCCTAAATTCACCCCTCCACTTT. Translating it yields CAITNSLNSPLHF.